Listed here is a single TCR beta chain. These data belong to a study of control samples from healthy donors and cancer patients. V lost 4 bases, J lost 9 bases, and 15 bases stayed unmatched. The CDR3 covers 17 residues. Germline values: CDR1 SGHAT, CDR2 FQNNGV. The protocol was immunoSEQ multiplex PCR, while the TCRdb copy is restricted to in-frame clones and leaves out a portion. The sample comprises around 150,000 clones, 94% of which are singletons, and approximately 15% rests with the top ten. Sequences were obtained from PBMCs. V usage is TRBV11-2 and J usage is TRBJ1-6, with 7 positions matching TRBD1. The sequence was collected from a man aged 60-69 years with colorectal cancer. The CDR3 region is CASSSLRGLIFGSPLHF. The CDR3 nucleotides are TGTGCCAGCAGCTCCTTGAGGGGGCTAATTTTCGGTTCACCCCTCCACTTT.